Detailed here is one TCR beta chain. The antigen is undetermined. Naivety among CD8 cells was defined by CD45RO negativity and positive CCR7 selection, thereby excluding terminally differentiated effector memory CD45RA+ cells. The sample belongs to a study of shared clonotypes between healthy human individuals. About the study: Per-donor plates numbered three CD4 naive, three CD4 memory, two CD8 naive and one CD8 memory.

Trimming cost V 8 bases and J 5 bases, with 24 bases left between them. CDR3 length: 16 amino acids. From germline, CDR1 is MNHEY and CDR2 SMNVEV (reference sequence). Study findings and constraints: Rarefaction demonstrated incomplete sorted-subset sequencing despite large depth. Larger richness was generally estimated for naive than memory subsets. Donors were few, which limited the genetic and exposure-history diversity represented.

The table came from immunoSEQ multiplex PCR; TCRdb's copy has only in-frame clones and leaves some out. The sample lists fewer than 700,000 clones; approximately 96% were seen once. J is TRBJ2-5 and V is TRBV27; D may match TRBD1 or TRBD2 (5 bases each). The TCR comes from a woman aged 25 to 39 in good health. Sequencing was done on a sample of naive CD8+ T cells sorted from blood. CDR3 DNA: TGTGCCAGCGGAGTGGGACCCGGGACCCCGATTGAGACCCAGTACTTC. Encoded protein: CASGVGPGTPIETQYF.